This T cell receptor beta chain was identified during a study of control samples from healthy donors and cancer patients. The germline CDR1 and CDR2 sequences are LNHDA and SQIVND (reference sequence). The CDR3 loop spans 18 amino acids. Between the trimmed V and J ends, which lost 3 bases and 1 base, there was a span of 16 bases. Produced via immunoSEQ multiplex PCR; TCRdb's table is partial and in-frame only. The data show about 110,000 clones, with about nine tenths seen just once and roughly 4% held by the top ten. This clonotype was obtained from a human donor in good health. The donor label of this sample is uncertain. The genes are TRBV19 and TRBJ1-6, with D uncertain. The sample comprised blood. This CDR3 is CASSIKGAVNSYNSPLHF. Written as DNA, the CDR3 is TGTGCCAGTAGTATCAAGGGCGCAGTTAATTCCTATAATTCACCCCTCCACTTT.